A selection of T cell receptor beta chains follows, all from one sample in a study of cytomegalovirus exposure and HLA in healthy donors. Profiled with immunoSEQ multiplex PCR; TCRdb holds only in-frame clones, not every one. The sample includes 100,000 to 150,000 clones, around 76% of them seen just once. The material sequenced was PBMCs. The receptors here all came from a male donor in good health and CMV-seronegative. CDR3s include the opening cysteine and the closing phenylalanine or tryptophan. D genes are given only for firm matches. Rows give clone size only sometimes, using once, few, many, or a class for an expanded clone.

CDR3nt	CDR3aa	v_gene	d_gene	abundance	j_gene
TGTGCCAGCAGCCTATTGGGACTAGCGGGGGAGACCCAGTACTTC	CASSLLGLAGETQYF	TRBV2	TRBD2	NA	TRBJ2-5
TGTGCCAGTAGCCCGGGACTAGAAGAGACCCAGTACTTC	CASSPGLEETQYF	TRBV19	TRBD2	NA	TRBJ2-5
TGTGCCAGCAGCTCCGGGACAGGGGGGAGGGAAAAACTGTTTTTT	CASSSGTGGREKLFF	TRBV7-6	TRBD1	NA	TRBJ1-4
TGTGCCAGCAGCGACAGAATGAACACTGAAGCTTTCTTT	CASSDRMNTEAFF	TRBV11-3	NA	NA	TRBJ1-1
TGTGCCAGCAGCGATCCGGGACAGGGCTCCTACGAGCAGTACTTC	CASSDPGQGSYEQYF	TRBV5-5	TRBD1	NA	TRBJ2-7
TGTGCCACCGGGAGCAGCAGTAGGGAGACCCAGTACTTC	CATGSSSRETQYF	TRBV15	NA	NA	TRBJ2-5
TGTGCCAGCAGTAACCGGGACACTGAAGCTTTCTTT	CASSNRDTEAFF	TRBV28	NA	NA	TRBJ1-1
TGTGCCAGCAGTTCAGGACAGAAGAATCAGCCCCAGCATTTT	CASSSGQKNQPQHF	TRBV28	NA	NA	TRBJ1-5
TGTGCCAGTAGTAAAGGCACAGCTTACCAAGAGACCCAGTACTTC	CASSKGTAYQETQYF	TRBV19	NA	NA	TRBJ2-5
TGTGCCAGCAGCACAGGGTTTAGGGACGAGCAGTACTTC	CASSTGFRDEQYF	TRBV7-9	NA	few	TRBJ2-7
TGTGCCAGTAGTGCGGGGACCCACACTGAAGCTTTCTTT	CASSAGTHTEAFF	TRBV19	NA	NA	TRBJ1-1
TGTGCCAGCAGGGGAACAGGGGAGACTGAAGCTTTCTTT	CASRGTGETEAFF	TRBV6-5	TRBD1	NA	TRBJ1-1
TGTGCCAGCAGTTTGACAGGGGGCGAAAGAGGCTACACCTTC	CASSLTGGERGYTF	TRBV28	TRBD1	NA	TRBJ1-2
TGTGCCAGCAGGACAGGATATACTAACTATGGCTACACCTTC	CASRTGYTNYGYTF	TRBV28	NA	once	TRBJ1-2
TGTGCCAGCAGTGCCGACGGACAGGGCCTGAACACTGAAGCTTTCTTT	CASSADGQGLNTEAFF	TRBV6-6	TRBD1	NA	TRBJ1-1
TGTGCCAGCAGGAAATCGGGACAGACCTACAATGAGCAGTTCTTC	CASRKSGQTYNEQFF	TRBV7-2	TRBD1	NA	TRBJ2-1
TGTGCCAGCAGTTACGGCCCTCCCCCACCCCTCCACTTT	CASSYGPPPPLHF	TRBV6-5	NA	NA	TRBJ1-6
TGCGCCAGCAGCTTGGGGTCACGAGTGAACCGGGGGACTGAAGCTTTCTTT	CASSLGSRVNRGTEAFF	TRBV5-1	NA	NA	TRBJ1-1
TGCGCCAGCAGCTTAGGACGGGGTCAGCCCCAGCATTTT	CASSLGRGQPQHF	TRBV5-1	NA	NA	TRBJ1-5
TGTGCCAGCTCAAGGGGGCCGGAAGAGCAGTACTTC	CASSRGPEEQYF	TRBV18	TRBD1	NA	TRBJ2-7
TGTGCCAGCAGCTTGTTTCAGGGGATGAATGAAAAACTGTTTTTT	CASSLFQGMNEKLFF	TRBV5-6	NA	once	TRBJ1-4
TGTTCCAGCAGCACTCCCGGGGAAAGTGAGGGCTACACCTTC	CSSSTPGESEGYTF	TRBV7-9	NA	NA	TRBJ1-2
TGTGCCAGCAGTTACTTAGCGGGGCGCACAGATACGCAGTATTTT	CASSYLAGRTDTQYF	TRBV6-5	TRBD2	NA	TRBJ2-3
TGTGCCAGCAGCTTAGGTCGTACTAGCGGGAGAGGTACAGATACGCAGTATTTT	CASSLGRTSGRGTDTQYF	TRBV7-9	TRBD2	few	TRBJ2-3
TGTGCCGGCAGCCTGGAGCGGGGGACATCCTACGAGCAGTACTTC	CAGSLERGTSYEQYF	TRBV7-6	TRBD2	NA	TRBJ2-7
TGTGCCAGCCGCGGGGACAGGGGGTCGGGTCAGCCCCAGCATTTT	CASRGDRGSGQPQHF	TRBV4-2	TRBD1	once	TRBJ1-5
TGTGCCAGCAGCCGTACTTGGGGCCGGGAGCAGTTCTTC	CASSRTWGREQFF	TRBV5-4	NA	NA	TRBJ2-1